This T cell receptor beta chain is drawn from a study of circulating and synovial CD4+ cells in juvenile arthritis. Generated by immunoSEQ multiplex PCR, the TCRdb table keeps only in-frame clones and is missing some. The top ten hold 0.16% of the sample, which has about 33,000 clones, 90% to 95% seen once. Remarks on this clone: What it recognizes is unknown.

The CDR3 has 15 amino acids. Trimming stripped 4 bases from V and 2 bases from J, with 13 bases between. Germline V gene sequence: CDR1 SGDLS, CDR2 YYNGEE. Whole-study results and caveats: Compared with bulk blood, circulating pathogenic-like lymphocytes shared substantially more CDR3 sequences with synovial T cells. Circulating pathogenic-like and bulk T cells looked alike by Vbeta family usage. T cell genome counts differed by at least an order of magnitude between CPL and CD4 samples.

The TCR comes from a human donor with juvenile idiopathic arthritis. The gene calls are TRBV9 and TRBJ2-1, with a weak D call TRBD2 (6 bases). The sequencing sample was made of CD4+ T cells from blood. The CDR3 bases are TGTGCCAGCAGCCCACCCGGGAGTACCTACAATGAGCAGTTCTTC. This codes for CASSPPGSTYNEQFF.